The rows below give T cell receptor beta chains drawn from one sample of a study of blood T cell repertoires in COVID-19. Some clones are missing from TCRdb's copy, which holds only in-frame ones; the method was immunoSEQ multiplex PCR. The sample has tens of thousands of clones, 90% to 95% seen once. Material: peripheral blood. These receptors were taken from a human donor with active COVID-19. The donor label of this sample is uncertain. The CDR3 runs from the conserved cysteine through the conserved F or W. Fields, in order: D gene, J gene, V gene, CDR3 DNA, CDR3 protein. The D gene is left open where the match is weak.

D: TRBD2
J: TRBJ2-2
V: TRBV11-3
DNA: TGTGCCAGCAGCTTAGGTGGACTAGCGGGAGTCCCCGGGGAGCTGTTTTTT
CDR3: CASSLGGLAGVPGELFF

D: .
J: TRBJ2-6
V: TRBV7-6
DNA: TGTGCCAGCAGCCCCCAGGGGCAGGTCTCTGGGGCCAACGTCCTGACTTTC
CDR3: CASSPQGQVSGANVLTF

D: .
J: TRBJ1-3
V: TRBV6-1
DNA: TGTGCCAGCAGTGAGAAAGGAGGCGGAAACACCATATATTTT
CDR3: CASSEKGGGNTIYF

D: .
J: TRBJ1-2
V: TRBV27
DNA: TGTGCCAGCAGTTACAGGGAAGCCTATGGCTACACCTTC
CDR3: CASSYREAYGYTF

D: .
J: TRBJ2-1
V: TRBV3-1/TRBV3-2
DNA: TGTGCCAGCAGCCAAGTAGAAGAGGGGGACAATGAGCAGTTCTTC
CDR3: CASSQVEEGDNEQFF

D: .
J: TRBJ1-2
V: TRBV7-8
DNA: TGTGCCAGCAGCTCAATTGGACAGTTGAGCTACACCTTC
CDR3: CASSSIGQLSYTF

D: .
J: TRBJ2-3
V: TRBV27
DNA: TGTGCCAGCAGTTTACTGGCCAACACAGATACGCAGTATTTT
CDR3: CASSLLANTDTQYF

D: .
J: TRBJ1-4
V: TRBV19
DNA: TGTGCCAGTAGTGCCGGGTTTCGGAGCGGGAATGAAAAACTGTTTTTT
CDR3: CASSAGFRSGNEKLFF

D: .
J: TRBJ2-3
V: TRBV6-2/TRBV6-3
DNA: TGTGCCAGCAGTTTTCGAAGGGGAGATACGCAGTATTTT
CDR3: CASSFRRGDTQYF

D: .
J: TRBJ1-2
V: TRBV10-2
DNA: TGCGCCAGCAGTGAGTCCGGGGGGCAGTTTAACTATGGCTACACCTTC
CDR3: CASSESGGQFNYGYTF

D: .
J: TRBJ2-1
V: TRBV9
DNA: TGTGCCAGCAGCGTAGGGGGCGGAGCCTACAATGAGCAGTTCTTC
CDR3: CASSVGGGAYNEQFF

D: TRBD1
J: TRBJ1-6
V: TRBV27
DNA: TGTGCCAGCAGCAAACCACAGGGGGCGCGAAATTCACCCCTCCACTTT
CDR3: CASSKPQGARNSPLHF

D: TRBD1
J: TRBJ1-6
V: TRBV6-1
DNA: TGTGCCAGCAGTGAAGACAGGGGATGGTCACCCCTCCACTTT
CDR3: CASSEDRGWSPLHF

D: .
J: TRBJ2-1
V: TRBV6-5
DNA: TGTGCCAGCAGTCCCTACGACAGCAACTACAATGAGCAGTTCTTC
CDR3: CASSPYDSNYNEQFF

D: .
J: TRBJ2-7
V: TRBV5-5
DNA: TGTGCCAGCAGCTTGCTGGGGAGCGAGCAGTACTTC
CDR3: CASSLLGSEQYF

D: TRBD2
J: TRBJ2-3
V: TRBV7-2
DNA: TGTGCCAGCAGCTTAGGGGTTAGCGGGAGGGGGACAGATACGCAGTATTTT
CDR3: CASSLGVSGRGTDTQYF

D: TRBD2
J: TRBJ2-1
V: TRBV28
DNA: TGTGCCAGCAGCACGACGGGACTAGTGGGCCATGAGCAGTTCTTC
CDR3: CASSTTGLVGHEQFF

D: .
J: TRBJ2-3
V: TRBV6-5
DNA: TGTGCCAGCAGTTACTCTGGGACACCCAGCACAGATACGCAGTATTTT
CDR3: CASSYSGTPSTDTQYF

D: TRBD2
J: TRBJ2-1
V: TRBV3-1/TRBV3-2
DNA: TGTGCCAGCAGCCAGGCTAGCGGGGGTTACAATGAGCAGTTCTTC
CDR3: CASSQASGGYNEQFF

D: .
J: TRBJ2-1
V: TRBV7-9
DNA: TGTGCCAGCAGCTTAGACAGGGTAATATTTGAGCAGTTCTTC
CDR3: CASSLDRVIFEQFF

D: TRBD1
J: TRBJ1-1
V: TRBV5-6
DNA: TGTGCCAGCAGACGTGCCGGGACAGGGGTTCCTGAAGCTTTCTTT
CDR3: CASRRAGTGVPEAFF

D: .
J: TRBJ2-1
V: TRBV4-2
DNA: TGTGCCAGCAGCCAACGGGACAATGAGCAGTTCTTC
CDR3: CASSQRDNEQFF

D: .
J: TRBJ2-5
V: TRBV5-4
DNA: TGTGCCAGCAGCTTTCCGGAGCTAGAGACCCAGTACTTC
CDR3: CASSFPELETQYF

D: TRBD1
J: TRBJ2-7
V: TRBV3-1/TRBV3-2
DNA: TGTGCCAGCAGCCAAGGGGGGACAGGGGTCTACGAGCAGTACTTC
CDR3: CASSQGGTGVYEQYF

D: .
J: TRBJ2-5
V: TRBV5-1
DNA: TGCGCCAGCAGGTCCGGGATCCAAGAGACCCAGTACTTC
CDR3: CASRSGIQETQYF

D: TRBD1
J: TRBJ2-1
V: TRBV4-3
DNA: TGCGCCAGCAGCCCCCGGGACAGGCCCTACAATGAGCAGTTCTTC
CDR3: CASSPRDRPYNEQFF

D: TRBD1
J: TRBJ1-2
V: TRBV4-1
DNA: TGCGCCAGCAGCCCTGACAATAGTGCCGGACAGGGAGATGGCTACACCTTC
CDR3: CASSPDNSAGQGDGYTF